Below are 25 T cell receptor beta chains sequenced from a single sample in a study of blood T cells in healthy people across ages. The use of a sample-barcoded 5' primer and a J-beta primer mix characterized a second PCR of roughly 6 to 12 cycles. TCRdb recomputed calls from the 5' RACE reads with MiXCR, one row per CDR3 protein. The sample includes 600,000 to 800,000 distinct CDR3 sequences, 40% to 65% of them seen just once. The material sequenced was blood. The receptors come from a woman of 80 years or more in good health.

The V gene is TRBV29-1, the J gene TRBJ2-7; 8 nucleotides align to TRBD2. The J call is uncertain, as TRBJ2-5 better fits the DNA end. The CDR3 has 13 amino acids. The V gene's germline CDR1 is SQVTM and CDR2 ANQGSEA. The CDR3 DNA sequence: TGCAGCGCCGTGGGACTAGGGGGGGAGACCCAGTACTTC. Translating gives CSAVGLGGETQYF.

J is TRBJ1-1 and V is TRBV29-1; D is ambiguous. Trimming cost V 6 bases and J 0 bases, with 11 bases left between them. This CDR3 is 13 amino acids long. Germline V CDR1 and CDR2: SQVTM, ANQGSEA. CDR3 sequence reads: CSVQTVMNTEAFF. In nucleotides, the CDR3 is TGCAGCGTACAGACGGTCATGAACACTGAAGCTTTCTTT.

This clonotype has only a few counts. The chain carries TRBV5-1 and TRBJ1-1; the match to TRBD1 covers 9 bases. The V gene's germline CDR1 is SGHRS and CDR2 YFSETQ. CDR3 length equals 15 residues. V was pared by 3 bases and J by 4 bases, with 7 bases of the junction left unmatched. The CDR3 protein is CASSSEQGAFTEAFF. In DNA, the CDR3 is TGCGCCAGCAGCTCCGAACAGGGGGCGTTCACTGAAGCTTTCTTT.

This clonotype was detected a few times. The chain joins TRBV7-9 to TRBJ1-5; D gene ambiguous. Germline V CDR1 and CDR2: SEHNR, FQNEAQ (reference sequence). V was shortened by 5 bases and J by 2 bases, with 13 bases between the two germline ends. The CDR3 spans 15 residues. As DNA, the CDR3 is TGTGCCAGCAGCCCCGGTTGGCAGGGCAATCAGCCCCAGCATTTT. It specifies CASSPGWQGNQPQHF.

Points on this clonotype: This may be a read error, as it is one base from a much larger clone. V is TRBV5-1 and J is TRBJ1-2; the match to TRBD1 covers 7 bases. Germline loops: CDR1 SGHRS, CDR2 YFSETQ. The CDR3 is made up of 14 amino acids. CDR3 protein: CACSLGQENYGYTF. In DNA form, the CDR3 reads TGCGCCTGCAGCTTAGGACAGGAAAACTATGGCTACACCTTC.

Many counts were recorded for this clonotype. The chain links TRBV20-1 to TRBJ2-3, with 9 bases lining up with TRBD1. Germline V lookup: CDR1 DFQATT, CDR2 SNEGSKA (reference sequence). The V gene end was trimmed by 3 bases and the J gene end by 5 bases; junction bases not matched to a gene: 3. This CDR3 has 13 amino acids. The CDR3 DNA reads TGCAGTGCTAGTGGGACAGGGATAGATACGCAGTATTTT. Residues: CSASGTGIDTQYF.

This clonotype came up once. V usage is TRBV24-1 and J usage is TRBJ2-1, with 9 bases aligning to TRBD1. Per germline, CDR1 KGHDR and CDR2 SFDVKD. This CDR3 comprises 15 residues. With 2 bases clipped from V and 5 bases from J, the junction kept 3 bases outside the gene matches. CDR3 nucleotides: TGTGCCACCAGTGATTCGGGACAGGGTAACAATGAGCAGTTCTTC. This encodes CATSDSGQGNNEQFF.

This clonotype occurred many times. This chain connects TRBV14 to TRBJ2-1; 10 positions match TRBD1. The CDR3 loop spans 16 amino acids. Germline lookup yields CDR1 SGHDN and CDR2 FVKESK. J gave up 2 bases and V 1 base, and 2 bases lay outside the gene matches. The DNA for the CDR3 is TGTGCCAGCAGCCAAGCCGGGACAGGGGCCTACAATGAGCAGTTCTTC. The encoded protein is CASSQAGTGAYNEQFF.

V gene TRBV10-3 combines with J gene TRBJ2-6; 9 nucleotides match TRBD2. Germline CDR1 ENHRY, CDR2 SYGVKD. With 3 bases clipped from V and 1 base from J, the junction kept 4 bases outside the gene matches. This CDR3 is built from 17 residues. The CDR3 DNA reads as TGTGCCATCAGTGATTCGCGGGAGGGTTCTGGGGCCAACGTCCTGACTTTC. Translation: CAISDSREGSGANVLTF.

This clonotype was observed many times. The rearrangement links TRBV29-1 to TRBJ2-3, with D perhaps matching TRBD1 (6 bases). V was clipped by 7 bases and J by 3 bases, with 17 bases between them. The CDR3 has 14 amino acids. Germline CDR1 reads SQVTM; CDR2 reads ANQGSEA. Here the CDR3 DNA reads TGCAGCGCCGAACGACAGGCACGGACAGATACGCAGTATTTT. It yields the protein CSAERQARTDTQYF.

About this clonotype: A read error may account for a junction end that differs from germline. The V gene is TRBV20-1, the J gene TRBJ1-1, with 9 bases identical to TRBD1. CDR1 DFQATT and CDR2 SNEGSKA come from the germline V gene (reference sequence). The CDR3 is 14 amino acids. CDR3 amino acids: CSAWTGAGNTKAFF. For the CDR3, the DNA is TGCAGTGCTTGGACAGGGGCGGGGAACACTAAAGCTTTCTTT.

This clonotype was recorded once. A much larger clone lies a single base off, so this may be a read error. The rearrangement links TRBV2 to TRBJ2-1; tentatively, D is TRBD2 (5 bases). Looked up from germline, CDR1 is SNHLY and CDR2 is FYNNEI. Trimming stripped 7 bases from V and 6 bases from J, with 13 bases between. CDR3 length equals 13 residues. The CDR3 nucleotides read TGTGCCAGCAAACTAGGTGGTCTCAATGAGCAGTTCTTC. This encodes CASKLGGLNEQFF.

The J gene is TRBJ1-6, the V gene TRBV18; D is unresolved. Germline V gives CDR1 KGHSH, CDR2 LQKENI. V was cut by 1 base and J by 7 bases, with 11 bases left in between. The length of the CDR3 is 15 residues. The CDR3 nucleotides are TGTGCCAGCTCACCACGGAAGGAGGGAAATTCACCCCTCCACTTT. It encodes CASSPRKEGNSPLHF.

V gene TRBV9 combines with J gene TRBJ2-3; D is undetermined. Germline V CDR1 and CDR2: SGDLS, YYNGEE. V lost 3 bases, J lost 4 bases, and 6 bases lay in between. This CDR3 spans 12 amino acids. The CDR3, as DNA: TGTGCCAGCAGCGGCTCGCCAGATACGCAGTATTTT. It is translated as CASSGSPDTQYF.

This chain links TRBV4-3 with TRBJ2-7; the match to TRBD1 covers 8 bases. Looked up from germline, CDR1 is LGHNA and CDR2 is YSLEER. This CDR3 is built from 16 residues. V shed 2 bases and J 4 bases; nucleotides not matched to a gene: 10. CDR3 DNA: TGCGCCAGCAGCCAAACGCCCACAGGGGGTAGTTACGAGCAGTACTTC. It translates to CASSQTPTGGSYEQYF.

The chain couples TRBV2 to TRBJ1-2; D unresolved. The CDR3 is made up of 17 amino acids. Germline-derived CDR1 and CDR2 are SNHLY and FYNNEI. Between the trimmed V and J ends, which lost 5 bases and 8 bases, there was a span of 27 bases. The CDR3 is CASSFSSPVGVGRGYTF. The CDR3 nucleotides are TGTGCCAGCAGTTTTTCTTCCCCCGTCGGGGTAGGACGAGGCTACACCTTC.

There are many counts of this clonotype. CDR3 residues: CSVRLRINTGELFF. DNA of the CDR3: TGCAGCGTTAGGTTGCGGATAAACACCGGGGAGCTGTTTTTT. This chain uses TRBV29-1 with TRBJ2-2; D unclear. Per the germline V gene, CDR1 is SQVTM and CDR2 is ANQGSEA. V lost 5 bases and J lost 2, with 12 bases in between. This CDR3 spans 14 amino acids.

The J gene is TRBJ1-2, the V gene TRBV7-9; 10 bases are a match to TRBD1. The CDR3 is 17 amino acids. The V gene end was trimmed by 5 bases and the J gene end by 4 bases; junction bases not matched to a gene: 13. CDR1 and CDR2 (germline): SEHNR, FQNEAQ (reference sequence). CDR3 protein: CASSASGTGERGYGYTF. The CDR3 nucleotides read TGTGCCAGCAGCGCATCCGGGACAGGGGAAAGAGGCTATGGCTACACCTTC. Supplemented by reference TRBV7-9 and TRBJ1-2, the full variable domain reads DTGVSQNPRHKITKRGQNVTFRCDPISEHNRLYWYRQTLGQGPEFLTYFQNEAQLEKSRLLSDRFSAERPKGSFSTLEIQRTEQGDSAMYLCASSASGTGERGYGYTFGSGTRLTVV.

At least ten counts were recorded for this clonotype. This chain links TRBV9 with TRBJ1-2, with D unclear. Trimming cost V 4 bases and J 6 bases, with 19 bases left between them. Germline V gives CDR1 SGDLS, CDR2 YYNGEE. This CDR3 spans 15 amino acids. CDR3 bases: TGTGCCAGCAGCCCCCGAGGTCGGCAGGCCAATGGCTACACCTTC. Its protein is CASSPRGRQANGYTF. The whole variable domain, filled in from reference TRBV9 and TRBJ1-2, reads DSGVTQTPKHLITATGQRVTLRCSPRSGDLSVYWYQQSLDQGLQFLIQYYNGEERAKGNILERFSAQQFPDLHSELNLSSLELGDSALYFCASSPRGRQANGYTFGSGTRLTVV.

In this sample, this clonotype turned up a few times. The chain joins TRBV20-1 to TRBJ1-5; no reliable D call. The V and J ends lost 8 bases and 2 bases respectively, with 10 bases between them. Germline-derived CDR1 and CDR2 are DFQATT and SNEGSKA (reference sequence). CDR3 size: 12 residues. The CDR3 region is CSQSAGNQPQHF. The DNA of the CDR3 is TGCAGTCAGAGTGCGGGCAATCAGCCCCAGCATTTT.

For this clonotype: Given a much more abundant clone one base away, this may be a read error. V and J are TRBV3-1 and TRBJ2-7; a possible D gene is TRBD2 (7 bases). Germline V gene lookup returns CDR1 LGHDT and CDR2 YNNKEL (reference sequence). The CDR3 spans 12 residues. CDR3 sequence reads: CASNQEGGVQYF. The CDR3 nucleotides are TGTGCCAGCAACCAAGAGGGGGGGGTGCAGTACTTC.

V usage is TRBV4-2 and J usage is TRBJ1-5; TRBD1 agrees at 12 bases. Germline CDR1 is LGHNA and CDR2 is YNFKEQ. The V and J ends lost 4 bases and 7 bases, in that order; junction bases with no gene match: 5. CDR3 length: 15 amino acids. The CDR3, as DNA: TGTGCCAGCAGCCCCGGGACAGGGGGCCGGCAGCCCCAGCATTTT. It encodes CASSPGTGGRQPQHF.

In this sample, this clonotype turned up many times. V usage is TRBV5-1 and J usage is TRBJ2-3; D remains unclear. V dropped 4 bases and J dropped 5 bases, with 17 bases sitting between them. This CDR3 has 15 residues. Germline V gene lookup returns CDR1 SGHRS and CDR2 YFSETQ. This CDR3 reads CASSPYSHTGDTQYF. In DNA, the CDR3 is TGCGCCAGCAGCCCCTATAGCCACACTGGAGATACGCAGTATTTT.

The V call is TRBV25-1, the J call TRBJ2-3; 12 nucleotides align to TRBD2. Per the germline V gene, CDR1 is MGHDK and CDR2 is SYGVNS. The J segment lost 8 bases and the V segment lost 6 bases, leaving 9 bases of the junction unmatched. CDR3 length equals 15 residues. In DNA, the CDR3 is TGTGCCAGCAGGGGACTAGCGGGTGATCGGGGTACGCAGTATTTT. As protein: CASRGLAGDRGTQYF.

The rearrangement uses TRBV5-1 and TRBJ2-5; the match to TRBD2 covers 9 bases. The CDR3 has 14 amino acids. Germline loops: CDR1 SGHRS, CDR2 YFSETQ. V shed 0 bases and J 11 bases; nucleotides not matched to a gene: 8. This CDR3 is CASSLEREDNEQYF. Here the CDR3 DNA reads TGCGCCAGCAGCTTGGAGCGGGAGGACAATGAGCAGTACTTC. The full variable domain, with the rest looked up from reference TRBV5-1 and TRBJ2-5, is KAGVTQTPRYLIKTRGQQVTLSCSPISGHRSVSWYQQTPGQGLQFLFEYFSETQRNKGNFPGRFSGRQFSNSRSEMNVSTLELGDSALYLCASSLEREDNEQYFGPGTRLLVL.